One sample yielded the 24 T cell receptor beta chains listed below, sequenced in a study of blood T cell repertoires in COVID-19. Generated by immunoSEQ multiplex PCR, the TCRdb table keeps only in-frame clones and is missing some. Of 110,000 to 150,000 clones listed, approximately 80% are singletons. The sample comprised peripheral blood. The receptors come from a human donor in a cohort sampled during active COVID-19.

This clone was recorded once. The rearrangement joins TRBV5-1 to TRBJ2-3; D not certain. The V gene's germline CDR1 is SGHRS and CDR2 YFSETQ. CDR3 length: 15 residues. Deletions cut 4 bases from V and 5 bases from J, with 17 bases between. CDR3: CASSPLGEAIDTQYF. CDR3 nucleotide sequence: TGCGCCAGCAGCCCGTTGGGTGAGGCGATAGATACGCAGTATTTT.

The chain carries TRBV6-2 or TRBV6-3 and TRBJ1-1; D is perhaps TRBD1 (6 bases). Germline V gives CDR1 MNHEY, CDR2 SVGEGT. The CDR3 sequence is 12 residues long. V shed 6 bases and J shed 10 bases, with 15 bases lying between them. CDR3 protein: CASSPTGLVAFF. As DNA, the CDR3 is TGTGCCAGCAGCCCGACAGGACTGGTAGCTTTCTTT.

The rearrangement uses TRBV6-6 and TRBJ2-1; 7 bases agree with TRBD2. J gave up 0 bases and V 6 bases, and 2 bases lay outside the gene matches. CDR3 size: 14 residues. Per the germline V gene, CDR1 is MNHNY and CDR2 is SVGAGI (reference sequence). The CDR3 bases are TGTGCCAGCAGGCTAGCGGACTCCTACAATGAGCAGTTCTTC. Translated, it gives CASRLADSYNEQFF.

The rearrangement uses TRBV7-2 and TRBJ2-2, with D possibly being TRBD2 (7 bases). The CDR3 length is 16 residues. CDR1 is SGHTA and CDR2 is FQGNSA in the germline V gene. V dropped 3 bases and J dropped 6 bases, with 17 bases sitting between them. In DNA form, the CDR3 reads TGTGCCAGCAGCTTGCATCAGGGGAGGGGAGCCGGGGAGCTGTTTTTT. Translated, it gives CASSLHQGRGAGELFF.

The chain joins TRBV27 to TRBJ1-2; the match to TRBD1 covers 10 bases. This CDR3 comprises 14 residues. The germline CDR1 and CDR2 sequences are MNHEY and SMNVEV (reference sequence). Losses at the gene ends were 6 bases for V and 7 bases for J; bases not matched to a gene: 8. CDR3 nucleotide sequence: TGTGCCAGCAGCCGGACAGGGGGGACGGGTGGCTACACCTTC. Its protein product is CASSRTGGTGGYTF.

The gene calls are TRBV9 and TRBJ2-2; 9 bases are shared with TRBD2. Germline CDR1 reads SGDLS; CDR2 reads YYNGEE. The CDR3 is made up of 16 amino acids. The J segment lost 6 bases and the V segment lost 3 bases, leaving 9 bases of the junction unmatched. The CDR3 DNA reads TGTGCCAGCAGCGATGGGGGGACTAGCCGGGCCGGGGAGCTGTTTTTT. Amino acids: CASSDGGTSRAGELFF.

This chain links TRBV18 with TRBJ2-7; a possible D gene is TRBD2 (6 bases). V was pared by 1 base and J by 2 bases, with 9 bases between. Germline loops: CDR1 KGHSH, CDR2 LQKENI. The CDR3 runs to 14 residues. CDR3 coding DNA: TGTGCCAGCTCACCACGGGGGGATACCTACGAGCAGTACTTC. Its protein is CASSPRGDTYEQYF.

The chain couples TRBV7-9 to TRBJ1-1; D is unclear. Trimming left V 5 bases short and J 5 bases short, with 12 bases between. The CDR3 is 13 amino acids. CDR1 is SEHNR and CDR2 is FQNEAQ in the germline V gene (reference sequence). The CDR3 here is CASSPGRWTEAFF. CDR3 sequence (DNA): TGTGCCAGCAGCCCCGGGAGATGGACTGAAGCTTTCTTT. The entire variable domain, with the rest obtained from reference TRBV7-9 and TRBJ1-1, is as follows: DTGVSQNPRHKITKRGQNVTFRCDPISEHNRLYWYRQTLGQGPEFLTYFQNEAQLEKSRLLSDRFSAERPKGSFSTLEIQRTEQGDSAMYLCASSPGRWTEAFFGQGTRLTVV.

The gene calls are TRBV28 and TRBJ2-7; maybe TRBD2 (6 bases). The CDR3 runs 13 residues. Germline assignment: CDR1 MDHEN and CDR2 SYDVKM. The V gene lost 10 bases and the J gene lost 2 bases, with 15 bases spanning the gap. The CDR3 DNA follows: TGTGCCATCCATTCGGGAGTAACCTACGAGCAGTACTTC. Residues: CAIHSGVTYEQYF.

This clone appeared a few times. The chain employs TRBV25-1 and TRBJ2-1, with 9 bases lining up with TRBD2. V trimming: 3 bases; J trimming: 8 bases; junction bases outside the gene matches: 5. Germline V CDR1 and CDR2: MGHDK, SYGVNS. The CDR3 spans 14 residues. CDR3 loop: CASSEGGRAHEQFF. In DNA, the CDR3 is TGTGCCAGCAGTGAGGGCGGGAGGGCCCATGAGCAGTTCTTC.

The CDR3 bases are TGTGCCAGCAGTCCGTGGCCTTACAATGAGCAGTTCTTC. Protein: CASSPWPYNEQFF. The chain is built from TRBV2 and TRBJ2-1, with D unresolved. The CDR3 runs 13 residues. The V gene lost 5 bases and the J gene lost 4 bases, with 9 bases spanning the gap. Looked up from germline, CDR1 is SNHLY and CDR2 is FYNNEI.

This clone was seen a handful of times. The chain links TRBV28 to TRBJ1-5; no reliable D call. CDR1 MDHEN and CDR2 SYDVKM come from the germline V gene. Trimming shortened V by 6 bases and J by 6 bases, and 9 bases separated the two germline ends. CDR3 size: 12 residues. CDR3: CASSTRGQPQHF. As DNA, the CDR3 is TGTGCCAGCAGCACACGGGGTCAGCCCCAGCATTTT. Filled out from reference TRBV28 and TRBJ1-5, the complete variable domain reads DVKVTQSSRYLVKRTGEKVFLECVQDMDHENMFWYRQDPGLGLRLIYFSYDVKMKEKGDIPEGYSVSREKKERFSLILESASTNQTSMYLCASSTRGQPQHFGDGTRLSIL.

This clone appeared a few times. The chain has TRBV14 and TRBJ2-5; 7 nucleotides align to TRBD2. Trimming at V came to 0 bases and at J to 0 bases, leaving 7 bases not matched to a gene. Germline CDR1 and CDR2: SGHDN and FVKESK. This CDR3 comprises 17 residues. CDR3 region: CASSQDESGVHQETQYF. The CDR3 bases are TGTGCCAGCAGCCAAGATGAAAGCGGGGTTCACCAAGAGACCCAGTACTTC.

Here the CDR3 reads CASSNRGDTQYF. CDR3 DNA: TGTGCCAGCAGCAATCGGGGGGATACGCAGTATTTT. This chain links TRBV21-1 with TRBJ2-3; TRBD2, the table's D call, lacks a check against the DNA. TRBV21-1 is designated a pseudogene. This CDR3 comprises 12 residues.

The CDR3 here is CAPGTGYTDTQYF. The CDR3 DNA follows: TGTGCGCCCGGGACAGGCTACACAGATACGCAGTATTTT. J is TRBJ2-3 and V is TRBV21-1; the table assigns TRBD1, which was not confirmed against the DNA. TRBV21-1 represents a pseudogene. The CDR3 contains 13 residues.

V is TRBV7-2 and J is TRBJ2-1, with 9 bases fitting TRBD2. Germline CDR1 reads SGHTA; CDR2 reads FQGNSA. J was trimmed by 9 bases and V by 1 base; bases with no gene match: 7. This CDR3 is built from 15 residues. The CDR3 sequence: CASSLDWTSETEQFF. CDR3 DNA sequence: TGTGCCAGCAGCTTAGATTGGACTAGCGAAACTGAGCAGTTCTTC.

In this sample, this clone turned up once. The chain carries TRBV2 and TRBJ2-7; 9 positions agree with TRBD1. V lost 4 bases to trimming and J lost 3 bases; unmatched junction nucleotides: 1. The CDR3 has 13 amino acids. Germline values: CDR1 SNHLY, CDR2 FYNNEI. CDR3 region: CASSGQGDYEQYF. CDR3 in DNA: TGTGCCAGCAGTGGACAGGGGGACTACGAGCAGTACTTC. Complete variable domain (other parts from reference TRBV2 and TRBJ2-7): EPEVTQTPSHQVTQMGQEVILRCVPISNHLYFYWYRQILGQKVEFLVSFYNNEISEKSEIFDDQFSVERPDGSNFTLKIRSTKLEDSAMYFCASSGQGDYEQYFGPGTRLTVT.

This clone has a single count. This chain joins TRBV5-1 and TRBJ1-1; D is perhaps TRBD1 (5 bases). The germline CDR1 and CDR2 sequences are SGHRS and YFSETQ. This CDR3 region has 11 residues. With 4 bases removed from V and 10 bases from J, the gap between germline ends came to 11 bases. The CDR3 sequence: CASSDDSRAFF. CDR3 nucleotides: TGCGCCAGCAGCGACGACAGTCGAGCTTTCTTT.

This chain links TRBV28 with TRBJ1-1, with TRBD1 identical over 7 bases. The CDR3 is 16 residues long. Germline loops: CDR1 MDHEN, CDR2 SYDVKM. V lost 6 bases and J lost 1; bases outside the gene matches: 11. CDR3 loop: CASSSPRTGRNTEAFF. The CDR3 nucleotides are TGTGCCAGCAGCTCCCCCCGGACAGGAAGGAACACTGAAGCTTTCTTT.

The chain carries TRBV6-2 or TRBV6-3 and TRBJ1-1, with 7 bases aligning to TRBD1. Per germline, CDR1 MNHEY and CDR2 SVGEGT. The CDR3 totals 13 residues. Losses at the gene ends were 0 bases for V and 5 bases for J; bases not matched to a gene: 0. As DNA, the CDR3 is TGTGCCAGCAGTTACTCGACAGGGACTGAAGCTTTCTTT. Amino acids: CASSYSTGTEAFF.

Relative to its sample, this clone is medium-sized (0.01 to 0.1%). The chain employs TRBV11-3 and TRBJ2-3; 13 nucleotides agree with TRBD2. The V segment lost 5 bases and the J segment 2 bases; nucleotides outside the gene matches: 16. The germline V gene has CDR1 SGHNT and CDR2 YENEEA. This CDR3 contains 20 residues. The CDR3 sequence is CASSVDEAGLAGHFTDTQYF. Written as DNA, the CDR3 is TGTGCCAGCAGCGTGGATGAGGCGGGACTAGCGGGACATTTCACAGATACGCAGTATTTT.

The chain recombines TRBV3-1 (or the pseudogene TRBV3-2) with TRBJ2-2; D is perhaps TRBD2 (5 bases). Between the trimmed V and J ends, which lost 3 bases and 1 base, there was a span of 6 bases. CDR3 length: 14 amino acids. Germline V lookup: CDR1 LGHDT, CDR2 YNNKEL (reference sequence). CDR3 in DNA: TGTGCCAGCAGCCAGGGGAGGAACACCGGGGAGCTGTTTTTT. Translated: CASSQGRNTGELFF.

The V and J genes are TRBV28 and TRBJ2-3; D gene unclear. Germline-derived CDR1 and CDR2 are MDHEN and SYDVKM. V was cut by 2 bases and J by 2 bases, with 11 bases left in between. The CDR3 loop spans 15 amino acids. For the CDR3, the DNA is TGTGCCAGCAGTTTAGAGAGGCAGAACACAGATACGCAGTATTTT. This encodes CASSLERQNTDTQYF.

In this sample, this clone turned up once. The V gene is TRBV5-1, the J gene TRBJ2-7; a weak D match, TRBD1 (6 bases). Per the germline V gene, CDR1 is SGHRS and CDR2 is YFSETQ. CDR3 length: 14 amino acids. V dropped 0 bases and J dropped 2 bases, with 9 bases sitting between them. DNA for the CDR3: TGCGCCAGCAGCTTGGGGGGGCAAACCTACGAGCAGTACTTC. It is translated as CASSLGGQTYEQYF. Complete variable domain (other parts from reference TRBV5-1 and TRBJ2-7): KAGVTQTPRYLIKTRGQQVTLSCSPISGHRSVSWYQQTPGQGLQFLFEYFSETQRNKGNFPGRFSGRQFSNSRSEMNVSTLELGDSALYLCASSLGGQTYEQYFGPGTRLTVT.